The clone carrying this TCR beta chain has a count of ten or more. No antigen is known for it. The germline gives CDR1 DFQATT, CDR2 SNEGSKA (reference sequence). V gave up 3 bases and J gave up 5 bases; unmatched junction bases: 11. The CDR3 loop spans 15 amino acids. This entry comes from a study of neurological immune-mediated disorders. The study's findings and limits: No CDR3 amino acid sequences were shared by expanded clones across subjects, suggesting private repertoires in all groups.

Template-switch 5'RACE cDNA synthesis added a 10-nucleotide unique molecular identifier. TCRdb processed the 5' RACE reads anew with MiXCR; each CDR3 protein has one entry. The repertoire includes under 45,000 distinct CDR3 sequences, 12% of them detected once, and over 1% sits in the top ten. The chain employs TRBV20-1 and TRBJ1-1, with TRBD1 identical over 8 bases. The sequenced sample consisted of PBMCs. The sequence was collected from a female donor in good health. CDR3 region: CSARITGTGSTEAFF. DNA of the CDR3: TGCAGTGCTAGGATAACCGGGACAGGCTCAACTGAAGCTTTCTTT.